The source of this TCR beta chain is a study of blood T cell repertoires in COVID-19. About the study: The study drew acute and convalescent COVID-19 samples from the United States, Italy and Spain. PBMCs, B-cell-depleted T cells, or T cells provided the cDNA or gDNA that made up the material.

The CDR3 is made up of 16 amino acids. V lost 1 base and J 7 bases, leaving 14 bases between the germline ends. Per germline, CDR1 LGHNA and CDR2 YSLEER. Methods used by the authors: How many nucleated cells were present was estimated from reference gene primer amplification. The data were produced by immunoSEQ multiplex PCR, yet TCRdb's version contains in-frame clones alone and is incomplete. The DNA gave D and trimming, while V, J and clone size come from that table. The data show 120,000 to 150,000 clones, roughly 90% seen once. The clonotype originates from a human donor in a cohort sampled during active COVID-19. Sequencing used peripheral blood. The chain has TRBV4-3 and TRBJ1-6; D gene uncertain. In DNA, the CDR3 is TGCGCCAGCAGCCAAGCCGCAACAAGTTCAAATTCACCCCTCCACTTT. Protein: CASSQAATSSNSPLHF.